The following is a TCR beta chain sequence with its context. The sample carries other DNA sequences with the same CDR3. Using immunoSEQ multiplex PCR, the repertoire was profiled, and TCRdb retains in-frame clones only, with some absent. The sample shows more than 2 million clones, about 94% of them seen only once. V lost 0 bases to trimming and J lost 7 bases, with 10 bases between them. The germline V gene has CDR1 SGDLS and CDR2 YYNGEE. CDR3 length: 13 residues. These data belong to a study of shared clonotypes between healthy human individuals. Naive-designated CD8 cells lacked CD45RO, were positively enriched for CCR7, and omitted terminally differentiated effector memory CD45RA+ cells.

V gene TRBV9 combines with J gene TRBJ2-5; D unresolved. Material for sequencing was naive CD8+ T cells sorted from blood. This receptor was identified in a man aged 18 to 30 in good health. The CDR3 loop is CASSVADGGTQYF. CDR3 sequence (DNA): TGTGCCAGCAGCGTAGCAGACGGCGGGACCCAGTACTTC.